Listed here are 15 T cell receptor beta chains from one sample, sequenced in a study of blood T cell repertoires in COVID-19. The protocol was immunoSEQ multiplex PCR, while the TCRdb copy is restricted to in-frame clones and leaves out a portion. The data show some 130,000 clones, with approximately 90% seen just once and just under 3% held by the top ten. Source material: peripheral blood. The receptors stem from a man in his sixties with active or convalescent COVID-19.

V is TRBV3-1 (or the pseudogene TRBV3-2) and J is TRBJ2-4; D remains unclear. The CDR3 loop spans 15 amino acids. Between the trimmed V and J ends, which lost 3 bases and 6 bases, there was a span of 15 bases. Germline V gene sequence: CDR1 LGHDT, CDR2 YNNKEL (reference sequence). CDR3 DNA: TGTGCCAGCAGCCAGGGCCTCGATCCCTCAAACATTCAGTACTTC. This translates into CASSQGLDPSNIQYF.

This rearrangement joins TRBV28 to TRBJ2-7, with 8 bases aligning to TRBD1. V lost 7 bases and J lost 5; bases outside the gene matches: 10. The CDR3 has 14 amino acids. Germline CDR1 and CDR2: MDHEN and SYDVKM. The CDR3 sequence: CASKKQGGRHEQYF. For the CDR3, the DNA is TGTGCCAGCAAAAAACAGGGGGGTAGGCACGAGCAGTACTTC.

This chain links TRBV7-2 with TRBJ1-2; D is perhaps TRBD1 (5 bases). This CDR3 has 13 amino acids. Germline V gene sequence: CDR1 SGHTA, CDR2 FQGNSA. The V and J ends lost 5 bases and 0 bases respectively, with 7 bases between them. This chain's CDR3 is CASSAGPNYGYTF. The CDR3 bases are TGTGCCAGCAGCGCGGGACCTAACTATGGCTACACCTTC.

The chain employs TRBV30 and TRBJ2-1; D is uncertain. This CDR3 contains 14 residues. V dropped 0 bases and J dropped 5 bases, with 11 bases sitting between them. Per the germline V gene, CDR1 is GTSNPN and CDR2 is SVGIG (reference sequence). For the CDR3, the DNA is TGTGCCTGGAGTGTAGGTTTGGCGGACAATGAGCAGTTCTTC. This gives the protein CAWSVGLADNEQFF.

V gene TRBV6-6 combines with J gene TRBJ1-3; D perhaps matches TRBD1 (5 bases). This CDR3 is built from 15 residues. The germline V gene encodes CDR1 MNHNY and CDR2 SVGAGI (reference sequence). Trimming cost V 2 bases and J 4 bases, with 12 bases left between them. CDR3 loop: CASSYTLGQGNTIYF. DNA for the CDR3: TGTGCCAGCAGTTACACTTTAGGACAAGGAAACACCATATATTTT.

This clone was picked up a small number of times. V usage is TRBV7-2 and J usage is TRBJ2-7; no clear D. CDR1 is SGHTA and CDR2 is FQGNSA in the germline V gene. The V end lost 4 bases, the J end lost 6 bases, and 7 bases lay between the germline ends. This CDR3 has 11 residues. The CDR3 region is CASSYSSEQYF. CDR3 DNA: TGTGCCAGCAGCTACTCTAGCGAGCAGTACTTC.

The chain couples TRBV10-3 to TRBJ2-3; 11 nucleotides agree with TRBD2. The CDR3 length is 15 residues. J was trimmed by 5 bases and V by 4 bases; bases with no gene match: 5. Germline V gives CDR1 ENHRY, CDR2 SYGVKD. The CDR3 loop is CAISALAGGGDTQYF. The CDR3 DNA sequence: TGTGCCATCAGTGCGCTAGCGGGGGGCGGAGATACGCAGTATTTT.

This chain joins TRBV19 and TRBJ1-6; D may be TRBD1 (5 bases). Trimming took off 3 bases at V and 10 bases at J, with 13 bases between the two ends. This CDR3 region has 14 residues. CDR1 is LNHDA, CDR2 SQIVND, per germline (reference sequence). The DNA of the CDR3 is TGTGCCAGTAGTATTCAGCAGGGAGGGTCACCCCTCCACTTT. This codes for CASSIQQGGSPLHF.

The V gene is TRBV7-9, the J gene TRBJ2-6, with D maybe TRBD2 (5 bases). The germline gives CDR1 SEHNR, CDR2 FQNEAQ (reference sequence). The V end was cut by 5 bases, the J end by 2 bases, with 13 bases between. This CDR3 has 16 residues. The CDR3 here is CASSPYPGTGANVLTF. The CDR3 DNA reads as TGTGCCAGCAGCCCATACCCGGGGACTGGGGCCAACGTCCTGACTTTC.

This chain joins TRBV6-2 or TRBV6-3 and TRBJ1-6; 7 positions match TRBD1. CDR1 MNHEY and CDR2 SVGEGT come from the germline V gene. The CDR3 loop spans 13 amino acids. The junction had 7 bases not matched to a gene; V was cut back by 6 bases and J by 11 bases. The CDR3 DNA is TGTGCCAGCAGCCGCCGACAGGGCACACCCCTCCACTTT. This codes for CASSRRQGTPLHF.

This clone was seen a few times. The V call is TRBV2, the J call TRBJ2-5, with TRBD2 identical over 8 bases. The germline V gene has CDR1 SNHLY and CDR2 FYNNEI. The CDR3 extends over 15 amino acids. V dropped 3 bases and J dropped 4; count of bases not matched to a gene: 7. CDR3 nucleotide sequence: TGTGCCAGCAGTGATAGAAGCGGGAGAGGAGAGACCCAGTACTTC. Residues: CASSDRSGRGETQYF.

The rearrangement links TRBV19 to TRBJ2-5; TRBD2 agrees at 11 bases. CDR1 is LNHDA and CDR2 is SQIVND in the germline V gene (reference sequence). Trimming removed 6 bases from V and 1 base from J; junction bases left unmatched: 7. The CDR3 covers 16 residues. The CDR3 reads CASRNRLAGIQETQYF. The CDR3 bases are TGTGCCAGTAGAAACAGACTAGCGGGGATCCAAGAGACCCAGTACTTC. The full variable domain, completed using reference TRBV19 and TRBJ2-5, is DGGITQSPKYLFRKEGQNVTLSCEQNLNHDAMYWYRQDPGQGLRLIYYSQIVNDFQKGDIAEGYSVSREKKESFPLTVTSAQKNPTAFYLCASRNRLAGIQETQYFGPGTRLLVL.

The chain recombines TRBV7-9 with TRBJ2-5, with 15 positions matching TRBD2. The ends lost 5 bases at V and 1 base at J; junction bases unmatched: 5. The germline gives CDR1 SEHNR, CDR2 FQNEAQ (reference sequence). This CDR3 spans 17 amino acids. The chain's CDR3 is CASSRAGLAGGQETQYF. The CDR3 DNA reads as TGTGCCAGCAGCCGGGCGGGACTAGCGGGGGGCCAAGAGACCCAGTACTTC. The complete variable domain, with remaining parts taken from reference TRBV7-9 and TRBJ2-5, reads DTGVSQNPRHKITKRGQNVTFRCDPISEHNRLYWYRQTLGQGPEFLTYFQNEAQLEKSRLLSDRFSAERPKGSFSTLEIQRTEQGDSAMYLCASSRAGLAGGQETQYFGPGTRLLVL.

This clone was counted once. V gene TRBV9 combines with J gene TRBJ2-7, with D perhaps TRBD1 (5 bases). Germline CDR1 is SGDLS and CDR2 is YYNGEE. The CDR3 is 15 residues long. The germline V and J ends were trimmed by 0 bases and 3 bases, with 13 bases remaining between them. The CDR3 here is CASSVGAQAFYEQYF. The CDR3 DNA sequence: TGTGCCAGCAGCGTAGGAGCACAGGCGTTCTACGAGCAGTACTTC.

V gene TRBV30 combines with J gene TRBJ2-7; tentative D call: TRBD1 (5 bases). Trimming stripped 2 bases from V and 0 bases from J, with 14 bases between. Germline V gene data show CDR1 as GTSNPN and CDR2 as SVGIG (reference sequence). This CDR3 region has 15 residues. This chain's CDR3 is CAWSTPRGFSYEQYF. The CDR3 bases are TGTGCCTGGAGTACACCAAGGGGCTTCTCCTACGAGCAGTACTTC.